These 18 T cell receptor beta chains were sequenced from one sample in a study of T cell responses to AZD1222 COVID-19 vaccine. Using immunoSEQ multiplex PCR, the repertoire was profiled, and TCRdb retains in-frame clones only, with some absent. The repertoire holds 95,000 to 150,000 clones, 85% to 95% seen once, with approximately 1.5% in the top ten. The sequenced sample was peripheral blood, obtained on day 0 of AZD1222 vaccination. The source of these receptors is an adult in good health.

The V and J genes are TRBV5-1 and TRBJ1-6, with TRBD1 as a possible D gene (6 bases). Per germline, CDR1 SGHRS and CDR2 YFSETQ. V gave up 2 bases and J gave up 6 bases, with 12 bases separating them. CDR3 length: 15 residues. This chain's CDR3 is CASSFSGTFNSPLHF. CDR3 coding DNA: TGCGCCAGCAGCTTTTCCGGGACATTTAATTCACCCCTCCACTTT.

The chain uses TRBV10-3 and TRBJ2-3; D perhaps matches TRBD1 (6 bases). This CDR3 is 13 amino acids long. Germline assignment: CDR1 ENHRY and CDR2 SYGVKD. V dropped 10 bases and J dropped 2 bases, with 13 bases sitting between them. The DNA of the CDR3 is TGTGCCACACGGGCAGGGGCCACAGATACGCAGTATTTT. Translating gives CATRAGATDTQYF.

The chain carries TRBV5-1 and TRBJ2-7; D remains unclear. This CDR3 has 12 residues. Trimming cost V 1 base and J 4 bases, with 6 bases left between them. The V gene's germline CDR1 is SGHRS and CDR2 YFSETQ. This chain's CDR3 is CASSLNLYEQYF. Here the CDR3 DNA reads TGCGCCAGCAGCTTGAACCTTTACGAGCAGTACTTC.

CDR3 region: CATSDPPRTGQETQYF. For the CDR3, the DNA is TGTGCCACCAGTGACCCACCCCGGACAGGGCAAGAGACCCAGTACTTC. V usage is TRBV24-1 and J usage is TRBJ2-5, with 8 bases matching TRBD1. The J segment lost 2 bases and the V segment lost 4 bases, leaving 8 bases of the junction unmatched. The CDR3 runs 16 residues. Germline V gene data show CDR1 as KGHDR and CDR2 as SFDVKD.

The genes are TRBV6-2 or TRBV6-3 and TRBJ2-1, with TRBD1 identical over 9 bases. This CDR3 region has 16 residues. The V gene end was trimmed by 5 bases and the J gene end by 2 bases; junction bases not matched to a gene: 7. The germline V gene encodes CDR1 MNHEY and CDR2 SVGEGT. Here the CDR3 reads CASSRGQGFTYNEQFF. Here the CDR3 DNA reads TGTGCCAGCAGTAGGGGACAGGGATTTACCTACAATGAGCAGTTCTTC.

V usage is TRBV24-1 and J usage is TRBJ1-1, with TRBD1 matching 7 bases. After removal of 4 bases from V and 4 bases from J, the junction contained 8 bases not matched to a gene. In germline, CDR1 is KGHDR, CDR2 SFDVKD. The CDR3 extends over 15 amino acids. CDR3 in amino acids: CATSDPQGKGTEAFF. The CDR3, as DNA: TGTGCCACCAGTGACCCACAGGGGAAAGGCACTGAAGCTTTCTTT.

The rearrangement uses TRBV6-5 and TRBJ1-3; possibly TRBD1 for D (6 bases). Germline CDR1 and CDR2: MNHEY and SVGAGI. Trimming took 7 bases from V and 2 from J, leaving 9 bases between them. CDR3 length: 13 residues. CDR3 nucleotide sequence: TGTGCCAGCAACAGGGAGACTGGAAACACCATATATTTT. Its protein is CASNRETGNTIYF.

The chain combines TRBV27 with TRBJ1-1; unclear D gene. V gave up 8 bases and J gave up 1 base, with 11 bases separating them. Germline-derived CDR1 and CDR2 are MNHEY and SMNVEV (reference sequence). CDR3 length equals 13 residues. The CDR3 region is CASLGRTNTEAFF. CDR3 sequence (DNA): TGTGCCAGCTTAGGGAGGACGAACACTGAAGCTTTCTTT.

This clone was seen a handful of times. V is TRBV2 and J is TRBJ1-2, with a tentative D call TRBD1 (5 bases). V was shortened by 9 bases and J by 5 bases, with 19 bases between the two germline ends. Germline CDR1 reads SNHLY; CDR2 reads FYNNEI. This CDR3 has 14 residues. This CDR3 is CARATVGTAYGYTF. CDR3 nucleotides: TGTGCCAGAGCTACGGTCGGGACGGCTTATGGCTACACCTTC.

This chain links TRBV25-1 with TRBJ1-4; 8 bases align to TRBD1. This CDR3 has 14 amino acids. V trimming: 4 bases; J trimming: 7 bases; junction bases outside the gene matches: 5. In germline, CDR1 is MGHDK, CDR2 SYGVNS. For the CDR3, the DNA is TGTGCCAGCAGTGGACAGGGGTCTATTGAAAAACTGTTTTTT. Its protein product is CASSGQGSIEKLFF.

The rearrangement uses TRBV4-1 and TRBJ2-5; 7 bases fit TRBD1. V shed 0 bases, J shed 2 bases, and the junction held 3 bases outside the gene matches. The CDR3 is 15 residues long. CDR1 is MGHRA and CDR2 is YSYEKL in the germline V gene. The CDR3, as DNA: TGCGCCAGCAGCCAAGAAGGGACAGCACAAGAGACCCAGTACTTC. Protein sequence: CASSQEGTAQETQYF.

This clone was detected only a few times. The chain employs TRBV2 and TRBJ1-2; the D gene is possibly TRBD1 (6 bases). V was pared by 3 bases and J by 6 bases, with 14 bases between. The CDR3 totals 14 residues. Germline V gene data show CDR1 as SNHLY and CDR2 as FYNNEI. CDR3 protein: CASSDHYRADGYTF. For the CDR3, the DNA is TGTGCCAGCAGTGACCATTACAGGGCTGATGGCTACACCTTC. Full variable domain (missing parts from reference TRBV2 and TRBJ1-2): EPEVTQTPSHQVTQMGQEVILRCVPISNHLYFYWYRQILGQKVEFLVSFYNNEISEKSEIFDDQFSVERPDGSNFTLKIRSTKLEDSAMYFCASSDHYRADGYTFGSGTRLTVV.

This chain links TRBV5-1 with TRBJ1-2, with D possibly TRBD1 on 6 matching bases. The CDR3 contains 15 residues. Trimming took off 0 bases at V and 4 bases at J, with 13 bases between the two ends. Per germline, CDR1 SGHRS and CDR2 YFSETQ. CDR3 protein: CASSLVQGGGYGYTF. The DNA for the CDR3 is TGCGCCAGCAGCTTGGTACAGGGAGGGGGCTATGGCTACACCTTC. Full variable domain (remainder filled in from reference TRBV5-1 and TRBJ1-2): KAGVTQTPRYLIKTRGQQVTLSCSPISGHRSVSWYQQTPGQGLQFLFEYFSETQRNKGNFPGRFSGRQFSNSRSEMNVSTLELGDSALYLCASSLVQGGGYGYTFGSGTRLTVV.

This rearrangement joins TRBV24-1 to TRBJ1-1; D not certain. The germline CDR1 and CDR2 sequences are KGHDR and SFDVKD. CDR3 length: 12 residues. Trimming pared 5 bases from V and 7 bases from J, leaving 10 bases between. The DNA for the CDR3 is TGTGCCACCAGTGCCCTCTGGGGTGAAGCTTTCTTT. Protein: CATSALWGEAFF.

The chain carries TRBV7-9 and TRBJ2-7; D uncertain. The CDR3 spans 13 residues. Germline lookup yields CDR1 SEHNR and CDR2 FQNEAQ (reference sequence). Trimming took off 6 bases at V and 2 bases at J, with 11 bases between the two ends. CDR3 DNA sequence: TGTGCCAGCAGTTGGTCAGAGACCTACGAGCAGTACTTC. It is translated as CASSWSETYEQYF.

The chain couples TRBV29-1 to TRBJ2-1; perhaps TRBD2 as D (6 bases). Deletions cut 8 bases from V and 3 bases from J, with 14 bases between. CDR3 length equals 13 residues. Looked up from germline, CDR1 is SQVTM and CDR2 is ANQGSEA. CDR3 coding DNA: TGCAGCTCCACCTCGGGAGACTACAATGAGCAGTTCTTC. Encoded protein: CSSTSGDYNEQFF.

J is TRBJ1-5 and V is TRBV6-1, with 8 nucleotides matching TRBD1. The ends lost 3 bases at V and 3 bases at J; junction bases unmatched: 1. The CDR3 has 14 amino acids. Germline CDR1 is MNHNS and CDR2 is SASEGT. CDR3 nucleotides: TGTGCCAGCAGTGAGGACAGGGACAATCAGCCCCAGCATTTT. Residues: CASSEDRDNQPQHF.

The CDR3 region is CAWSPLSIPDQKLFF. CDR3 in DNA: TGTGCCTGGAGTCCGTTGTCGATACCCGACCAAAAACTGTTTTTT. The chain employs TRBV30 and TRBJ1-4; no reliable D call. Germline CDR1 and CDR2: GTSNPN and SVGIG (reference sequence). Trimming cost V 2 bases and J 9 bases, with 19 bases left between them. The CDR3 spans 15 residues.